This record covers a single T cell receptor (beta chain). The same CDR3 also results from other DNA sequences found in this sample. The data originate from a study of blood T cell repertoires in COVID-19. Whole-study context: The origin of the acute and convalescent COVID-19 samples was the United States, Italy and Spain. The analysed material was cDNA or gDNA that came from T cells, B-cell-depleted T cells, or PBMCs.

As handled by the study authors: Reference gene primer amplification yielded estimated nucleated cell counts. Assay used: immunoSEQ multiplex PCR; TCRdb lists only in-frame clones, some missing. For V, J and clone size, that table is used; D and trimming come from the DNA. This sample has about 190,000 clones, with 79% found just once. Germline values: CDR1 SGHRS, CDR2 YFSETQ. With 1 base removed from V and 1 base from J, the gap between germline ends came to 8 bases. The CDR3 consists of 14 residues. This TCR was sampled from a man between 60 and 75 years old with active or convalescent COVID-19. V is TRBV5-1 and J is TRBJ1-1; D is undetermined. Sequencing used peripheral blood. DNA for the CDR3: TGCGCCAGCAGCTTGAATCGGGGGAACACTGAAGCTTTCTTT. Protein sequence: CASSLNRGNTEAFF.